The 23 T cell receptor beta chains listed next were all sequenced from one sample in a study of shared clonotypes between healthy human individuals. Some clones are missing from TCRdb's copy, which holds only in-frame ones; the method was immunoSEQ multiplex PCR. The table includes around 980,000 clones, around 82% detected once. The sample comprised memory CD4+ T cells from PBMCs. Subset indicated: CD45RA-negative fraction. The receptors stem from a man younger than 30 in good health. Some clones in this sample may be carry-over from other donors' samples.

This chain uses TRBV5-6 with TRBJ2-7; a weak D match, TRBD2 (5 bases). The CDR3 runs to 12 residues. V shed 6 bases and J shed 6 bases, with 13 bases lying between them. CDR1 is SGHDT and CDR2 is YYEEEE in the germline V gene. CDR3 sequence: CASTNLGSEQYF. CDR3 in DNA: TGTGCCAGCACCAACCTGGGGAGCGAGCAGTACTTC.

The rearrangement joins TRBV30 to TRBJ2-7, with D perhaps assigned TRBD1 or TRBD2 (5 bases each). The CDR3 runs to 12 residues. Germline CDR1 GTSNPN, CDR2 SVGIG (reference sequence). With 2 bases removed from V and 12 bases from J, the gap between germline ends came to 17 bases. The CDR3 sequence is CAWSTSLGRLYF. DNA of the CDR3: TGTGCCTGGAGTACTTCCTTGGGACGGCTGTACTTC.

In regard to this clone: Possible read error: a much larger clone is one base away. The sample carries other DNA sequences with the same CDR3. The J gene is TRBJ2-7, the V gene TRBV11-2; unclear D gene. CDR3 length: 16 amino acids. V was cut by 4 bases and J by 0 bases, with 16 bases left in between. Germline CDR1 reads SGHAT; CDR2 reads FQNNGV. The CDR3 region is CASSSLTGERSYEQYF. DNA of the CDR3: TGTGCCAGCAGCTCACTAACCGGAGAACGCTCCTACGAGCAGTACTTC.

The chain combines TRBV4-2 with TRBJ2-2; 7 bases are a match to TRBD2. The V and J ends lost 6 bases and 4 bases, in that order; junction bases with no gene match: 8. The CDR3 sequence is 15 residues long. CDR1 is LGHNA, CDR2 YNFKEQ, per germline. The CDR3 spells CASSLLGEGTGELFF. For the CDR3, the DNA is TGTGCCAGCAGTCTTCTTGGGGAGGGCACCGGGGAGCTGTTTTTT.

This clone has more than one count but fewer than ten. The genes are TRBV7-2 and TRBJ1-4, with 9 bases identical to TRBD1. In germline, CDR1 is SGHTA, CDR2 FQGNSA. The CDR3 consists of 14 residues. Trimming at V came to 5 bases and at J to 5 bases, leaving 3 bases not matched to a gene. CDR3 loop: CASSRDRANEKLFF. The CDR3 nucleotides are TGTGCCAGCAGCCGGGACAGGGCGAATGAAAAACTGTTTTTT.

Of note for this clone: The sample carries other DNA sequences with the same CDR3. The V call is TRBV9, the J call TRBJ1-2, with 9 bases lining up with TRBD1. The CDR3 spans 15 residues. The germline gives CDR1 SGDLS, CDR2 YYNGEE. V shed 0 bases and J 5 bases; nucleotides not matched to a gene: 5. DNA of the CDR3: TGTGCCAGCAGCGTAGCTGGGGGACAGGGATATGGCTACACCTTC. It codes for CASSVAGGQGYGYTF. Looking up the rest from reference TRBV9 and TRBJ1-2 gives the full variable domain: DSGVTQTPKHLITATGQRVTLRCSPRSGDLSVYWYQQSLDQGLQFLIQYYNGEERAKGNILERFSAQQFPDLHSELNLSSLELGDSALYFCASSVAGGQGYGYTFGSGTRLTVV.

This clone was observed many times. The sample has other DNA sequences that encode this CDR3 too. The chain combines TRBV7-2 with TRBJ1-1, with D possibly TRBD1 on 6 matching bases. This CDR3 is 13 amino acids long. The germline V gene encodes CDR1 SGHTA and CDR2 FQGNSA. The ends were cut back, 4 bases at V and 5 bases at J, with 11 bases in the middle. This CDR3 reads CASSYGTSTEAFF. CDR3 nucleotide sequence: TGTGCCAGCAGCTACGGGACAAGTACTGAAGCTTTCTTT.

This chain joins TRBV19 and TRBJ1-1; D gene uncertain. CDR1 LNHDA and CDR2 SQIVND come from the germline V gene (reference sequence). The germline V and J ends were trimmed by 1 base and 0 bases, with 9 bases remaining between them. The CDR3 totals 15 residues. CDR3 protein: CASSIAPGMNTEAFF. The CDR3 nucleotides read TGTGCCAGTAGTATAGCCCCGGGGATGAACACTGAAGCTTTCTTT.

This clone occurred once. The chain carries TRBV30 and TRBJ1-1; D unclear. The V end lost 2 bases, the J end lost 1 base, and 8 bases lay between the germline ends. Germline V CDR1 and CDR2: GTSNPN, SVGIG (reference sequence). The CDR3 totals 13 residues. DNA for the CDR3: TGTGCCTGGAGTAGAACGCAGAACACTGAAGCTTTCTTT. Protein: CAWSRTQNTEAFF.

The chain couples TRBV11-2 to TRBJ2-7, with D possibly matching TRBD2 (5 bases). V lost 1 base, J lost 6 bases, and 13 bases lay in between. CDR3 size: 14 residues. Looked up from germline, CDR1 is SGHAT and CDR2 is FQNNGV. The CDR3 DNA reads TGTGCCAGCAGCTTAGTTCGTGGGAGCGGCGAGCAGTACTTC. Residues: CASSLVRGSGEQYF.

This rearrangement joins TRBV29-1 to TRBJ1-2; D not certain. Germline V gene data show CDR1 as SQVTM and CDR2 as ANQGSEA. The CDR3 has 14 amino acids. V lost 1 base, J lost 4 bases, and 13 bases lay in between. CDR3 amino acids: CSVEGERVGYGYTF. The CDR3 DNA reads TGCAGCGTTGAAGGGGAAAGGGTTGGCTATGGCTACACCTTC.

CDR3 residues: CASRTGAPNEKLFF. CDR3 coding DNA: TGTGCCAGCAGGACTGGGGCCCCGAATGAAAAACTGTTTTTT. This chain joins TRBV6-1 and TRBJ1-4, with a weak D call TRBD1 (5 bases). Per the germline V gene, CDR1 is MNHNS and CDR2 is SASEGT. Trimming removed 6 bases at V and 5 bases at J, with 13 bases between. This CDR3 is 14 amino acids long.

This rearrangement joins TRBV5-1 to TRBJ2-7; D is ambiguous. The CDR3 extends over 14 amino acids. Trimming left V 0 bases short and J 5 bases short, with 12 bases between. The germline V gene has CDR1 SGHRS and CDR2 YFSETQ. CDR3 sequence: CASSLGPGTNEQYF. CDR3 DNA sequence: TGCGCCAGCAGCTTGGGGCCTGGAACCAACGAGCAGTACTTC.

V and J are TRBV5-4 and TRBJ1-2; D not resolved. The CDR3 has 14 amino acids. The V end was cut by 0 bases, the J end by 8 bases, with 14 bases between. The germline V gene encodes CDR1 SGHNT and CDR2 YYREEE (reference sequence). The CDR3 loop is CASSLDLSRRGYTF. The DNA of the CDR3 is TGTGCCAGCAGCTTGGACTTGTCCCGCCGAGGCTACACCTTC.

The CDR3, as DNA: TGTGCCAGCAGTCCACCCAGGGGGTCCAGCAATCAGCCCCAGCATTTT. Translating it yields CASSPPRGSSNQPQHF. The chain recombines TRBV2 with TRBJ1-5; 7 bases match TRBD1. CDR1 SNHLY and CDR2 FYNNEI come from the germline V gene. The CDR3 runs 16 residues. Losses at the gene ends were 5 bases for V and 1 base for J; bases not matched to a gene: 8.

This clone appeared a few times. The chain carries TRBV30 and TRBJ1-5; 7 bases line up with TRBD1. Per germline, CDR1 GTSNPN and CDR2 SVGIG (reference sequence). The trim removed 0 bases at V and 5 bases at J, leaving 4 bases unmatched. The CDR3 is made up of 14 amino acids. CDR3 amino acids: CAWSVLTGDQPQHF. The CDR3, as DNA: TGTGCCTGGAGTGTACTAACAGGGGATCAGCCCCAGCATTTT.

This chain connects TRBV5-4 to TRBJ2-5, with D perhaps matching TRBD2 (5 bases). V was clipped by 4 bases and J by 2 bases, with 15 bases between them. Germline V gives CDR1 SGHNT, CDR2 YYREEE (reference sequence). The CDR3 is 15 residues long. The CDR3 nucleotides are TGTGCCAGCAGCCGAGGAGGACTGGTTCAAGAGACCCAGTACTTC. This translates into CASSRGGLVQETQYF. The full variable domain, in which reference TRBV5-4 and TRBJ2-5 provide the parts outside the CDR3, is ETGVTQSPTHLIKTRGQQVTLRCSSQSGHNTVSWYQQALGQGPQFIFQYYREEENGRGNFPPRFSGLQFPNYSSELNVNALELDDSALYLCASSRGGLVQETQYFGPGTRLLVL.

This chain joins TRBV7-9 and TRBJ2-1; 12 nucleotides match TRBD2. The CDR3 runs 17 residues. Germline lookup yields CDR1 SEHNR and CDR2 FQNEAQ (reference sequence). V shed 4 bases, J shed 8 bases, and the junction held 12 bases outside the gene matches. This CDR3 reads CASSSGLAGYPGDEQFF. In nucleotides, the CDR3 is TGTGCCAGCAGCTCGGGACTAGCGGGCTATCCAGGCGATGAGCAGTTCTTC.

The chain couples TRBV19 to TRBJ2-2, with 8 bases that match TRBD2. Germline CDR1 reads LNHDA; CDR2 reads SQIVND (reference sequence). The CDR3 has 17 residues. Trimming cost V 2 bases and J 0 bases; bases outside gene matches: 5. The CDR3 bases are TGTGCCAGTAGTATACTAGCGGGCCCCGCGAACACCGGGGAGCTGTTTTTT. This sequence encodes CASSILAGPANTGELFF.

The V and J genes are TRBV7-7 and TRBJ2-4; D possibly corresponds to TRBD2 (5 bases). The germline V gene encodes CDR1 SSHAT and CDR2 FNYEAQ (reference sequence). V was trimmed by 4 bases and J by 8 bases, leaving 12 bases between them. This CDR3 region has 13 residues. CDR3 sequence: CASSSNVGDIQYF. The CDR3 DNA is TGTGCCAGCAGCTCAAACGTGGGAGACATTCAGTACTTC.

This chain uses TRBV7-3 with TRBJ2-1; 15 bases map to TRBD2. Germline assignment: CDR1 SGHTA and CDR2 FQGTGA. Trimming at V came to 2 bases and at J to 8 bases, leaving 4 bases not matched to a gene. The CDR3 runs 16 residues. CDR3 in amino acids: CASSLAGLAGGDEQFF. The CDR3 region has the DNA TGTGCCAGCAGCTTAGCAGGACTAGCGGGAGGGGATGAGCAGTTCTTC.

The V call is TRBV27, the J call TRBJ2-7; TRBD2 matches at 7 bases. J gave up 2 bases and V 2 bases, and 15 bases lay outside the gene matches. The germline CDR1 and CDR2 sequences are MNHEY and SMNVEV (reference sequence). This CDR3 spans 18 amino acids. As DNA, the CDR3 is TGTGCCAGCAGTTTAGCCGCCGGGACTACCGGACATACCTACGAGCAGTACTTC. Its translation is CASSLAAGTTGHTYEQYF.

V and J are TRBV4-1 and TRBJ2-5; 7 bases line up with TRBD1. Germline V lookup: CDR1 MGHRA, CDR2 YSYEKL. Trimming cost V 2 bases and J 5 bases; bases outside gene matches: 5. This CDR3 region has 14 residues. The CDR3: CASSQRTGGETQYF. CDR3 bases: TGCGCCAGCAGCCAACGGACAGGCGGCGAGACCCAGTACTTC.